Sequencing of this T cell receptor beta chain was carried out in a study of CD8 T cells in Susac syndrome. Germline V lookup: CDR1 MNHEY, CDR2 SMNVEV (reference sequence). The CDR3 contains 18 residues. J gave up 10 bases and V 6 bases, and 21 bases lay outside the gene matches. The RNA, roughly 0.45 to 1 ug, was put through reverse transcription using random hexamers. In TCRdb, the immunoSEQ multiplex PCR reads were re-called with MiXCR into one record per CDR3 protein. There are 150,000 or so distinct CDR3 sequences in the sample; about 94% occur only once, and around 0.21% lies in the top ten. This clonotype came up once.

The sequenced sample was CD8+ T cells from PBMCs. The source of this sequence is a human donor with multiple sclerosis. This rearrangement joins TRBV27 to TRBJ1-6; TRBD1 matches at 7 bases. The CDR3 coding sequence is TGTGCCAGCAGCATGGCAGGGGGTGCCCGAACGGGACTCTCACCCCTCCACTTT. Translation: CASSMAGGARTGLSPLHF.